This T cell receptor beta chain was sequenced during a study of blood T cell repertoires in COVID-19. Per the germline V gene, CDR1 is SGHTA and CDR2 is FQGNSA. This CDR3 is 13 amino acids long. With 6 bases removed from V and 6 bases from J, the gap between germline ends came to 11 bases. Sequencing used immunoSEQ multiplex PCR; TCRdb keeps in-frame clones, though not all of them. The sample shows approximately 50,000 clones, 86% of them seen only once. This chain joins TRBV7-2 and TRBJ2-2, with TRBD1 as a possible D gene (5 bases). Sequenced sample: peripheral blood. The clonotype originates from an elderly woman with acute or convalescent COVID-19. As DNA, the CDR3 is TGTGCCAGCAGTCCCAGGGCTTCCGGGGAGCTGTTTTTT. Translation: CASSPRASGELFF.